These T cell receptor beta chains were read from a single sample in a study of T-cell memory formation after mild COVID-19. MiXCR, run by TCRdb on the 5' RACE reads, gives a single entry per CDR3 protein. The sample lists approximately 340,000 distinct CDR3 sequences, approximately 12% occurring once. Sequenced material: PBMCs or a T cell subset sorted from them (not recorded which). These receptors were collected from a man aged 18-30 years who had mild COVID-19 (a few samples of this study predate the infection). Cell type and time point are not known. Both conserved end residues are part of each CDR3. A D gene is named only where the DNA matches it firmly. Size values are once, few and many counts, or a class for expanded clones, and some rows have none.

v_gene	j_gene	d_gene	abundance	CDR3aa	CDR3nt
TRBV6-2/TRBV6-3	TRBJ2-1	.	few	CASSQGNYNEQFF	TGTGCCAGCAGTCAAGGGAATTACAATGAGCAGTTCTTC
TRBV28	TRBJ2-2	.	.	CASSSTGTTNTGELFF	TGTGCCAGCAGTTCGACCGGGACAACGAACACCGGGGAGCTGTTTTTT
TRBV6-2/TRBV6-3	TRBJ2-5	.	.	CASSRRSETQYF	TGTGCCAGCAGTAGGAGATCAGAGACCCAGTACTTC
TRBV6-6	TRBJ1-4	.	few	CASSYGQGSEKLFF	TGTGCCAGCAGTTACGGGCAGGGGAGTGAAAAACTGTTTTTT
TRBV7-2	TRBJ2-7	.	few	CASSRSDRYEQYF	TGTGCCAGCAGCCGATCGGACAGATACGAGCAGTACTTC
TRBV29-1	TRBJ2-1	.	.	CSVPRRDSYNEQFF	TGCAGCGTTCCCCGGCGGGACTCCTACAATGAGCAGTTCTTC
TRBV20-1	TRBJ1-5	.	.	CSAAQGVQPQHF	TGCAGTGCAGCGCAGGGCGTTCAGCCCCAGCATTTT
TRBV4-3	TRBJ2-3	TRBD2	.	CASSQDGRRGESTDTQYF	TGCGCCAGCAGCCAAGATGGTCGGCGGGGGGAGAGCACAGATACGCAGTATTTT
TRBV4-1	TRBJ1-1	.	.	CASSQVGTIKNTEAFF	TGCGCCAGCAGCCAAGTCGGGACAATTAAGAACACTGAAGCTTTCTTT
TRBV25-1	TRBJ2-1	.	few	CASSERQDEQFF	TGTGCCAGCAGTGAAAGGCAGGATGAGCAGTTCTTC
TRBV5-6	TRBJ2-5	.	few	CASSFSEETQYF	TGTGCCAGCAGCTTTAGTGAAGAGACCCAGTACTTC
TRBV2	TRBJ2-2	TRBD2	.	CASGGPSGRNTGELFF	TGTGCCAGCGGAGGCCCTAGCGGGAGAAACACCGGGGAGCTGTTTTTT
TRBV7-2	TRBJ1-6	.	many	CASSPRAGDLSPLHF	TGTGCCAGCAGCCCCCGGGCGGGAGACCTTTCACCCCTCCACTTT
TRBV14	TRBJ2-3	.	many	CASSQDSPETWVYDTQYF	TGTGCCAGCAGCCAAGATTCACCAGAGACGTGGGTTTATGATACGCAGTATTTT
TRBV2	TRBJ2-7	.	.	CASRERPLTYEQYF	TGTGCCAGCAGGGAACGACCACTTACCTACGAGCAGTACTTC
TRBV12-3/TRBV12-4	TRBJ2-1	.	many	CASSRYYNEQFF	TGTGCCAGCAGCCGGTATTACAATGAGCAGTTCTTC
TRBV10-3	TRBJ2-1	TRBD2	.	CATFRDGGYNEQFF	TGTGCCACCTTCCGTGACGGGGGGTACAATGAGCAGTTCTTC
TRBV9	TRBJ2-2	.	.	CASSVFSVAGELFF	TGTGCCAGCAGCGTTTTTAGCGTGGCCGGGGAGCTGTTTTTT
TRBV5-1	TRBJ1-1	.	many	CASRGGGGTEAFF	TGCGCCAGCAGGGGCGGCGGGGGGACTGAAGCTTTCTTT
TRBV3-1	TRBJ2-1	.	.	CASRDYNEQFF	TGTGCCAGCAGAGATTACAATGAGCAGTTCTTC
TRBV15	TRBJ2-4	.	.	CATSREGIGLRNIQYF	TGTGCCACCAGCAGAGAAGGGATCGGGTTGCGAAACATTCAGTACTTC
TRBV4-1	TRBJ2-1	TRBD2	.	CASTGGGLAGYNEQFF	TGCGCCAGCACCGGGGGGGGACTAGCGGGGTACAATGAGCAGTTCTTC
TRBV12-3/TRBV12-4	TRBJ2-7	.	few	CASALGGGSYEQYF	TGTGCCAGCGCACTTGGAGGGGGTAGCTACGAGCAGTACTTC
TRBV5-4	TRBJ2-5	TRBD2	few	CASSLKAGGQYF	TGTGCCAGCAGCTTAAAAGCGGGGGGCCAGTACTTC
TRBV7-2	TRBJ2-1	.	many	CASSLAVYNEQFF	TGTGCCAGCAGCTTAGCTGTGTACAATGAGCAGTTCTTC
TRBV4-3	TRBJ1-4	.	few	CASSQGGSSATNEKLFF	TGCGCCAGCAGCCAAGGAGGGTCGAGTGCAACTAATGAAAAACTGTTTTTT
TRBV28	TRBJ1-2	.	few	CASSSSGGGTGYTF	TGTGCCAGCAGTTCGTCGGGCGGGGGGACTGGCTACACCTTC
TRBV15	TRBJ1-5	.	.	CATSRDGRGSQPQHF	TGTGCCACCAGCAGAGATGGAAGGGGATCTCAGCCCCAGCATTTT
TRBV7-8	TRBJ2-1	.	.	CASSPGTLRSNEQFF	TGTGCCAGCAGCCCAGGCACTCTCCGAAGCAATGAGCAGTTCTTC
TRBV12-3/TRBV12-4	TRBJ1-4	.	few	CASRPSGGFEKLFF	TGTGCCAGCAGACCCTCGGGAGGGTTTGAAAAACTGTTTTTT
TRBV19	TRBJ2-2	.	few	CASEDTGELFF	TGTGCCAGCGAAGACACCGGGGAGCTGTTTTTT
TRBV7-9	TRBJ2-2	TRBD1	.	CASRFRDRGNTGELFF	TGTGCCAGCCGATTCCGGGACAGGGGTAACACCGGGGAGCTGTTTTTT
TRBV9	TRBJ2-5	.	.	CASSVTTRETQYF	TGTGCCAGCAGCGTCACCACCCGGGAGACCCAGTACTTC
TRBV7-2	TRBJ2-1	.	many	CASSRTGSSGSYNEQFF	TGTGCCAGCAGTCGTACAGGGTCCTCTGGCTCCTACAATGAGCAGTTCTTC
TRBV7-2	TRBJ1-5	TRBD1	.	CASSDGTVPTFLPQHF	TGTGCCAGCAGCGACGGGACAGTTCCGACGTTTTTGCCCCAGCATTTT
TRBV20-1	TRBJ1-2	TRBD1	few	CSAPGQNKLYGYTF	TGCAGTGCACCGGGACAGAACAAACTTTATGGCTACACCTTC
TRBV5-1	TRBJ2-1	TRBD1	.	CASSFDPQGSYNEQFF	TGCGCCAGCAGCTTCGACCCACAGGGGTCCTACAATGAGCAGTTCTTC
TRBV19	TRBJ2-1	TRBD1	.	CASSIRTGPEQFF	TGTGCCAGTAGTATCCGGACAGGTCCTGAGCAGTTCTTC
TRBV30	TRBJ1-2	TRBD1	.	CAWTEGATNYGYTF	TGTGCCTGGACAGAGGGGGCAACTAACTATGGCTACACCTTC
TRBV5-1	TRBJ1-4	TRBD1	.	CASSISQGTREKLFF	TGCGCCAGCAGCATATCACAGGGGACAAGGGAAAAACTGTTTTTT
TRBV7-9	TRBJ1-3	.	.	CASSLNLSGNTIYF	TGTGCCAGCAGCTTAAACCTATCTGGAAACACCATATATTTT
TRBV30	TRBJ1-1	.	.	CAWSWTGEGEAFF	TGTGCCTGGAGTTGGACGGGAGAGGGTGAAGCTTTCTTT
TRBV7-8	TRBJ2-2	.	few	CASRSVSTGELFF	TGTGCCAGCAGGTCGGTGAGCACCGGGGAGCTGTTTTTT
TRBV7-3	TRBJ2-1	TRBD2	.	CASSMNPLAGEYNGQFF	TGTGCCAGCAGCATGAACCCTCTAGCGGGGGAGTACAATGGGCAGTTCTTC
TRBV19	TRBJ2-7	.	few	CASTGTGSYEQYF	TGTGCCAGTACCGGGACGGGCTCCTACGAGCAGTACTTC